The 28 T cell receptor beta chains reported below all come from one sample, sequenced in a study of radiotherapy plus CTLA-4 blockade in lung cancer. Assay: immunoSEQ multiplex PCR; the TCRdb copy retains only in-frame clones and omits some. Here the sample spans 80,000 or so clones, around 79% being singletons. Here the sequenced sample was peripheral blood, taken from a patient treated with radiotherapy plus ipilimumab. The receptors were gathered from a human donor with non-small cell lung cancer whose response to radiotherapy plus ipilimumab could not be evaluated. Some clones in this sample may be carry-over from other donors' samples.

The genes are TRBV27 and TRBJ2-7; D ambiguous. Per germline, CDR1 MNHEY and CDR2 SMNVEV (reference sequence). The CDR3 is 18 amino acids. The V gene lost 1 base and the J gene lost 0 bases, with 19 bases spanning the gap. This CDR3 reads CASSLWLSQAGRSYEQYF. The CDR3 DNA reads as TGTGCCAGCAGTTTATGGTTGTCGCAGGCCGGTCGCTCCTACGAGCAGTACTTC.

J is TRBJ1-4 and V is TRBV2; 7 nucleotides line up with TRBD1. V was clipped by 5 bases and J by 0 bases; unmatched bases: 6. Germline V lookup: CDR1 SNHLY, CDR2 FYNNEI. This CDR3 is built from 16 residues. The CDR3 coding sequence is TGTGCCAGCAGTCACAGGGACAGCGCAACTAATGAAAAACTGTTTTTT. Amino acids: CASSHRDSATNEKLFF.

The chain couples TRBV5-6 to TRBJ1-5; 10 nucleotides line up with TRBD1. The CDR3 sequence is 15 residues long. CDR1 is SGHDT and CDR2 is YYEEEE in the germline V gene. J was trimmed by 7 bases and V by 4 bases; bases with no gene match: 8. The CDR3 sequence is CASSPGTGAGQPQHF. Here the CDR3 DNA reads TGTGCCAGCAGCCCAGGGACAGGGGCAGGCCAGCCCCAGCATTTT.

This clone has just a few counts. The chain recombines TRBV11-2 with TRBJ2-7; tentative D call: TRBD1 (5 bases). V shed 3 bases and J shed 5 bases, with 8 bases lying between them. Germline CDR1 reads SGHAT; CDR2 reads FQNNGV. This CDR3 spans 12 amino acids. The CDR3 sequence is CASSFQGHEQYF. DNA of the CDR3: TGTGCCAGCAGCTTTCAGGGCCACGAGCAGTACTTC.

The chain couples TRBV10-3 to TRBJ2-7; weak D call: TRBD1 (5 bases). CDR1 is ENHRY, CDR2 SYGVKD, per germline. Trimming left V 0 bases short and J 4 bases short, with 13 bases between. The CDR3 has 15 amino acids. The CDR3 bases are TGTGCCATCAGTGAGTCGAACGTCAGGGCGTACGAGCAGTACTTC. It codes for CAISESNVRAYEQYF.

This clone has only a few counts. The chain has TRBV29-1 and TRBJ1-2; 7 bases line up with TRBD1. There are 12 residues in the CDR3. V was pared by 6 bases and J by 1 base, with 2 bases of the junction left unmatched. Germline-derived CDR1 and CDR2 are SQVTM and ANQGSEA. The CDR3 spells CSVGDSNYGYTF. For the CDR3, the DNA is TGCAGCGTCGGGGACAGTAACTATGGCTACACCTTC.

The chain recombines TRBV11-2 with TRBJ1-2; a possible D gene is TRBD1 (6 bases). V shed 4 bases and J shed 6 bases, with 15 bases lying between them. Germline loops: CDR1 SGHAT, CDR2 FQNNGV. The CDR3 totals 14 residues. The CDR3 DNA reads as TGTGCCAGCAGCTCTTACTATCAGGGGAATGGCTACACCTTC. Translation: CASSSYYQGNGYTF. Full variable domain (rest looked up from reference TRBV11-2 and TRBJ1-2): EAGVAQSPRYKIIEKRQSVAFWCNPISGHATLYWYQQILGQGPKLLIQFQNNGVVDDSQLPKDRFSAERLKGVDSTLKIQPAKLEDSAVYLCASSSYYQGNGYTFGSGTRLTVV.

The CDR3 protein is CASSPGLAGGLRKTQYF. As DNA, the CDR3 is TGTGCCAGCAGCCCGGGACTAGCGGGGGGGCTCCGGAAGACCCAGTACTTC. The V and J genes are TRBV2 and TRBJ2-5; 16 bases line up with TRBD2. CDR1 SNHLY and CDR2 FYNNEI come from the germline V gene. The V and J ends lost 6 bases and 6 bases, in that order; junction bases with no gene match: 10. The CDR3 is 17 residues long.

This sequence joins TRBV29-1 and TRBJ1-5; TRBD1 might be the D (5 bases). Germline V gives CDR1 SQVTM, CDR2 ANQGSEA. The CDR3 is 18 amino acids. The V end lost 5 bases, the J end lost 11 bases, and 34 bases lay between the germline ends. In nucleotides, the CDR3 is TGCAGCGTTACGGAAAGGTTCGGACGGGGGACCGGGGTTACGACCCAGCATTTT. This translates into CSVTERFGRGTGVTTQHF. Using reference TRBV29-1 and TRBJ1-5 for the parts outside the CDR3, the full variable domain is SAVISQKPSRDICQRGTSLTIQCQVDSQVTMMFWYRQQPGQSLTLIATANQGSEATYESGFVIDKFPISRPNLTFSTLTVSNMSPEDSSIYLCSVTERFGRGTGVTTQHFGDGTRLSIL.

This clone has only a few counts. CDR3 sequence: CASIGQVNTEAFF. As DNA, the CDR3 is TGTGCCAGCATTGGACAGGTGAACACTGAAGCTTTCTTT. V is TRBV27 and J is TRBJ1-1, with 7 bases lining up with TRBD1. The CDR3 sequence is 13 residues long. Germline V gene sequence: CDR1 MNHEY, CDR2 SMNVEV (reference sequence). Trimming cost V 7 bases and J 0 bases; bases outside gene matches: 2.

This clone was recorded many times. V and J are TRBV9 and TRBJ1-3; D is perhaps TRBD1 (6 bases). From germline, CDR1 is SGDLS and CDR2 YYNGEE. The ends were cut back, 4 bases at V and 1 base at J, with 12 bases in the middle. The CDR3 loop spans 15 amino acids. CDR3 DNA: TGTGCCAGCAGCAACTCAGGGGAATCTGGAAACACCATATATTTT. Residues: CASSNSGESGNTIYF. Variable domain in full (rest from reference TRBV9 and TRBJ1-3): DSGVTQTPKHLITATGQRVTLRCSPRSGDLSVYWYQQSLDQGLQFLIQYYNGEERAKGNILERFSAQQFPDLHSELNLSSLELGDSALYFCASSNSGESGNTIYFGEGSWLTVV.

The CDR3, as DNA: TGTGCCAGCGGCCCGACGCGGGTAGTTCACTACGAGCAGTACTTC. Translation gives CASGPTRVVHYEQYF. The rearrangement uses TRBV2 and TRBJ2-7, with a tentative D call TRBD2 (5 bases). CDR3 length equals 15 residues. The V gene lost 8 bases and the J gene lost 3 bases, with 20 bases spanning the gap. Germline CDR1 SNHLY, CDR2 FYNNEI. Full variable domain (remainder filled in from reference TRBV2 and TRBJ2-7): EPEVTQTPSHQVTQMGQEVILRCVPISNHLYFYWYRQILGQKVEFLVSFYNNEISEKSEIFDDQFSVERPDGSNFTLKIRSTKLEDSAMYFCASGPTRVVHYEQYFGPGTRLTVT.

The CDR3 spells CASSLVEGWGKGLYGYTF. The DNA of the CDR3 is TGTGCCAGCAGTTTGGTGGAGGGGTGGGGAAAGGGCCTCTATGGCTACACCTTC. J is TRBJ1-2 and V is TRBV28, with D perhaps TRBD1 (5 bases). The CDR3 spans 18 residues. Germline assignment: CDR1 MDHEN and CDR2 SYDVKM. Trimming removed 3 bases at V and 4 bases at J, with 24 bases between.

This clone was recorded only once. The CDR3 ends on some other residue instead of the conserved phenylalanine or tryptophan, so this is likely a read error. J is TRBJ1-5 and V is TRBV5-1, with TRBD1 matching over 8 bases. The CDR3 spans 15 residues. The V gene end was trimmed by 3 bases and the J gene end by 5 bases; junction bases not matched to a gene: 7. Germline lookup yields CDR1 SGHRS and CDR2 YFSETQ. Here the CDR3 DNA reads TGCGCCAGCAGCTCCTCGACAGGGGCGTATCAGCCCCAGCATCTT. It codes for CASSSSTGAYQPQHL.

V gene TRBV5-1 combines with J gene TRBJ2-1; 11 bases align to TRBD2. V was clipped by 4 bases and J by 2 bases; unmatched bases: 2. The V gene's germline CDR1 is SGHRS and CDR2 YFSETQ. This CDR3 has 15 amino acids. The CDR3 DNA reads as TGCGCCAGCAGCACTAGCGGGGGTCCCTACAATGAGCAGTTCTTC. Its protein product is CASSTSGGPYNEQFF.

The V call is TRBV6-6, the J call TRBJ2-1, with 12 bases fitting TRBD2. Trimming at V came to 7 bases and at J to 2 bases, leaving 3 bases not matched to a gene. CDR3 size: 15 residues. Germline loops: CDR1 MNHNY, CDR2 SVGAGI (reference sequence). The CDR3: CASTSSGGAYNEQFF. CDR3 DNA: TGTGCCAGCACGTCTAGCGGGGGGGCCTACAATGAGCAGTTCTTC.

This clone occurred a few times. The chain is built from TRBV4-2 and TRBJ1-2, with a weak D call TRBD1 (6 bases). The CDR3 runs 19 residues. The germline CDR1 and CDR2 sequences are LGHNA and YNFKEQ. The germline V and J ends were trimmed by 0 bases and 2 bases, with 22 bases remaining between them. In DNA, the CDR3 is TGTGCCAGCAGCCAAGAGCAGGGGACTTTAGGGGGGGGGAACTATGGCTACACCTTC. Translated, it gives CASSQEQGTLGGGNYGYTF.

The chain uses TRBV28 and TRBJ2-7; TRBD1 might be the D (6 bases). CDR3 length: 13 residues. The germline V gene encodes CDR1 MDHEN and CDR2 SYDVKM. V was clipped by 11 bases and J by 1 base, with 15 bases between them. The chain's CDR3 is CACRNRVSYEQYF. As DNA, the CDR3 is TGTGCCTGCCGAAACAGGGTTTCCTACGAGCAGTACTTC.

The CDR3 protein is CASSLGQSSQPQHF. The CDR3 nucleotides read TGTGCCAGCAGTTTAGGGCAATCCAGTCAGCCCCAGCATTTT. The V gene is TRBV28, the J gene TRBJ1-5; D ambiguous. V gave up 2 bases and J gave up 6 bases, with 11 bases separating them. The CDR3 covers 14 residues. The V gene's germline CDR1 is MDHEN and CDR2 SYDVKM.

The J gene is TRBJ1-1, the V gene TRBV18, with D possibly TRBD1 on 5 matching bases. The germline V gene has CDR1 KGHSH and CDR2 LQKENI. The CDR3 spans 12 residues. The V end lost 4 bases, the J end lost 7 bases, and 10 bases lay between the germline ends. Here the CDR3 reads CASSQEGFEAFF. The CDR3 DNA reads TGTGCCAGCTCACAGGAGGGGTTTGAAGCTTTCTTT.

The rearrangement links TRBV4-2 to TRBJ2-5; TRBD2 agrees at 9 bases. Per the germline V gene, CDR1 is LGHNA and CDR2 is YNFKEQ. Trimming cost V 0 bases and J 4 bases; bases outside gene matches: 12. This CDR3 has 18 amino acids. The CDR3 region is CASSQERGGAGGRETQYF. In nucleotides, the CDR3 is TGTGCCAGCAGCCAAGAGAGGGGCGGGGCGGGGGGGCGAGAGACCCAGTACTTC.

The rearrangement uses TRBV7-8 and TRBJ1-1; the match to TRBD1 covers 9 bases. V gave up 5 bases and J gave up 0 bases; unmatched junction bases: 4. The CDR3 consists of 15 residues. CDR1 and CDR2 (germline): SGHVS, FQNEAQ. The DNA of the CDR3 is TGTGCCAGCAGCGCACAGGGGGCCGTGAACACTGAAGCTTTCTTT. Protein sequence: CASSAQGAVNTEAFF. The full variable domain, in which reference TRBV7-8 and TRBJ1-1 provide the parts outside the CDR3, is GAGVSQSPRYKVAKRGQDVALRCDPISGHVSLFWYQQALGQGPEFLTYFQNEAQLDKSGLPSDRFFAERPEGSVSTLKIQRTQQEDSAVYLCASSAQGAVNTEAFFGQGTRLTVV.

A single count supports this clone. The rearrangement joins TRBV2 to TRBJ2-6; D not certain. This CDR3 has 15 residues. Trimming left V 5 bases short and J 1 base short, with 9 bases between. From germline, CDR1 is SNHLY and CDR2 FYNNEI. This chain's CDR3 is CASSLSVSGANVLTF. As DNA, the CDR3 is TGTGCCAGCAGTTTGTCCGTGTCTGGGGCCAACGTCCTGACTTTC.

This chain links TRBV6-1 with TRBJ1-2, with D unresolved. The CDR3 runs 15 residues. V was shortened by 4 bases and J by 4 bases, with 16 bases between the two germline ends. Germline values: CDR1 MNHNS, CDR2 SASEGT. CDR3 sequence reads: CASSGPEMLTYGYTF. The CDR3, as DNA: TGTGCCAGCAGTGGCCCCGAGATGTTAACCTATGGCTACACCTTC.

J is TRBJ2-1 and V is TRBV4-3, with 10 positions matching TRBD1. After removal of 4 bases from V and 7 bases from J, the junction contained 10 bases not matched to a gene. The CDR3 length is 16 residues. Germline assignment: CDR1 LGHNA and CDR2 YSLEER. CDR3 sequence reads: CASSRLGQGGENEQFF. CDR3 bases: TGCGCCAGCAGCCGACTTGGACAGGGGGGTGAAAATGAGCAGTTCTTC.

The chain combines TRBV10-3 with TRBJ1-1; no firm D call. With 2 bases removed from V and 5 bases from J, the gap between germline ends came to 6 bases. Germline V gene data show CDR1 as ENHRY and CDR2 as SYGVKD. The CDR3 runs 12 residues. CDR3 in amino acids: CAISEVQTEAFF. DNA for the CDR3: TGTGCCATCAGTGAGGTTCAAACTGAAGCTTTCTTT.

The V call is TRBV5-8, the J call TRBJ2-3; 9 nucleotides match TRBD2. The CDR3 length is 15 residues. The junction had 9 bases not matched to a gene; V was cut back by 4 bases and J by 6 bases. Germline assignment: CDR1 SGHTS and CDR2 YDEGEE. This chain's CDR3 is CASSTGLALSDTQYF. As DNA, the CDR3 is TGTGCCAGCAGCACGGGACTAGCACTTAGTGATACGCAGTATTTT.

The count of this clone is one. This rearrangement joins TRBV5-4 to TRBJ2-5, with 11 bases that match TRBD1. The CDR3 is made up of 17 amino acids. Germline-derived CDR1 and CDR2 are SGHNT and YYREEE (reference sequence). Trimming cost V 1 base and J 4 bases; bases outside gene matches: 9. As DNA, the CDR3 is TGTGCCAGCAGCTTGCCGGACAGGGGGCGAGACCTAGAGACCCAGTACTTC. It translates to CASSLPDRGRDLETQYF.